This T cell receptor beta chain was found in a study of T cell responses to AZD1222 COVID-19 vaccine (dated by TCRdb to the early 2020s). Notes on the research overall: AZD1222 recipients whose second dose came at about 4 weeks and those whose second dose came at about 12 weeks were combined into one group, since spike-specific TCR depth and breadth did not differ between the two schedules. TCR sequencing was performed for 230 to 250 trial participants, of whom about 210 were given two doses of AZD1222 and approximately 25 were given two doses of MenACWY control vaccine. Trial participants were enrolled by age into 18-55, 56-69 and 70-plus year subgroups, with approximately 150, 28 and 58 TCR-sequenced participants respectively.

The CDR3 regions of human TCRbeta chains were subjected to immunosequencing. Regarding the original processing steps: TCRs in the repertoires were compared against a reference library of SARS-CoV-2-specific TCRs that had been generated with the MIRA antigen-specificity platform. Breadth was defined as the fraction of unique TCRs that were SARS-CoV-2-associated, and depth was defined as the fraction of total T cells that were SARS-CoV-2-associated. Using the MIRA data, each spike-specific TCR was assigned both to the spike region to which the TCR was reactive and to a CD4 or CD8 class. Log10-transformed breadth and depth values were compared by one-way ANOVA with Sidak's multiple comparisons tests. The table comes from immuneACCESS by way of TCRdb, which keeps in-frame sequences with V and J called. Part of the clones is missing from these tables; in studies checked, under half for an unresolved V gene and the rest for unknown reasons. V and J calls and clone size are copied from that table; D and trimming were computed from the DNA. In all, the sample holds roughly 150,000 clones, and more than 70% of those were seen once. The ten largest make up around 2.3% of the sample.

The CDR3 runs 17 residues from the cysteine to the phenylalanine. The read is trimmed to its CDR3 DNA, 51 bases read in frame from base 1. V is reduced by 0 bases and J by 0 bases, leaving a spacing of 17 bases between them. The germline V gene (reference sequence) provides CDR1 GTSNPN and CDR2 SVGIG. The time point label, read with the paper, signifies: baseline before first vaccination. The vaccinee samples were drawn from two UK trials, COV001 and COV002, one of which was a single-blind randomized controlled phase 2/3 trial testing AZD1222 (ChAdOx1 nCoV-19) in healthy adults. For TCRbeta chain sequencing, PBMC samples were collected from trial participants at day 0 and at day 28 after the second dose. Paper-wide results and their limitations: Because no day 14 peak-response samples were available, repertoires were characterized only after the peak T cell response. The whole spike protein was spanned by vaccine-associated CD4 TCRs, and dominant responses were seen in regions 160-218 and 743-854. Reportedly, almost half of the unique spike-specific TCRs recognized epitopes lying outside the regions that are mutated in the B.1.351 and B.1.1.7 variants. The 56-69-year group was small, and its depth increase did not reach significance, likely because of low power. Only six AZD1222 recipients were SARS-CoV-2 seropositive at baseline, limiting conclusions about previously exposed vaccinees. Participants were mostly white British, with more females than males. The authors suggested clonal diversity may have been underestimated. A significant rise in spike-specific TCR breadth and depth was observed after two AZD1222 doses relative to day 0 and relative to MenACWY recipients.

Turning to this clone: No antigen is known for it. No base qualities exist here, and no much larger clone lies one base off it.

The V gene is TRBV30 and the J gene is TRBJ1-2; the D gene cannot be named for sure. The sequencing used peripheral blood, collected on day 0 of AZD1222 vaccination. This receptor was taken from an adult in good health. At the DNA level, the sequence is TGTGCCTGGAGTGTAAATCCGTGGGAGGTATCTAACTATGGCTACACCTTC. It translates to CAWSVNPWEVSNYGYTF.